These 22 T cell receptor beta chains came from one sample sequenced in a study of CD8+CD57+ T cells in acquired aplastic anemia. Profiling of TCR beta VDJ combinations and CDR3 sequences used genomic DNA as template. TCRdb reprocessed the reads with MiXCR, giving one entry per CDR3 protein. The profile covers roughly 170,000 distinct CDR3 sequences, with 48% appearing a single time and 13% taken by the ten largest. The sequenced patients had an expansion of CD8+CD57+ cells seen by flow cytometry. Source material: sorted CD4+, CD8+, or CD8+CD57+ T cells (not recorded which) from PBMCs. These receptors originate from a human donor with aplastic anemia.

V is TRBV19 and J is TRBJ1-4; D is perhaps TRBD1 (6 bases). Germline V CDR1 and CDR2: LNHDA, SQIVND (reference sequence). This CDR3 has 14 amino acids. Trimming took off 10 bases at V and 5 bases at J, with 17 bases between the two ends. The CDR3 nucleotides read TGTGCCACCGCCGTGGGACAAGGCAATGAAAAACTGTTTTTT. It yields the protein CATAVGQGNEKLFF. Full variable domain (missing parts from reference TRBV19 and TRBJ1-4): DGGITQSPKYLFRKEGQNVTLSCEQNLNHDAMYWYRQDPGQGLRLIYYSQIVNDFQKGDIAEGYSVSREKKESFPLTVTSAQKNPTAFYLCATAVGQGNEKLFFGSGTQLSVL.

This clonotype occurred many times. The V call is TRBV7-8, the J call TRBJ2-7; TRBD1 matches 8 bases. Germline V gene sequence: CDR1 SGHVS, CDR2 FQNEAQ. There are 16 residues in the CDR3. The J segment lost 2 bases and the V segment lost 5 bases, leaving 11 bases of the junction unmatched. This CDR3 reads CASSLRQGAATYEQYF. CDR3 coding DNA: TGTGCCAGCAGCCTCCGGCAGGGGGCTGCAACCTACGAGCAGTACTTC.

The chain recombines TRBV27 with TRBJ2-5, with TRBD2 matching over 9 bases. Germline V CDR1 and CDR2: MNHEY, SMNVEV (reference sequence). The junction had 3 bases not matched to a gene; V was cut back by 3 bases and J by 1 base. This CDR3 comprises 15 residues. The DNA for the CDR3 is TGTGCCAGCAGTTTCCGACTAGCGGTCCAAGAGACCCAGTACTTC. Translation: CASSFRLAVQETQYF.

The V gene is TRBV7-9, the J gene TRBJ2-1; no clear D gene. This CDR3 spans 11 amino acids. CDR1 and CDR2 (germline): SEHNR, FQNEAQ (reference sequence). With 4 bases removed from V and 9 bases from J, the gap between germline ends came to 7 bases. CDR3 residues: CASSSTSEQFF. The CDR3 nucleotides are TGTGCCAGCAGCTCCACTTCTGAGCAGTTCTTC.

As regards this clonotype: A much larger clone differs by one base, so this may be a read error. The chain links TRBV19 to TRBJ1-5; D gene uncertain. CDR1 LNHDA and CDR2 SQIVND come from the germline V gene (reference sequence). The CDR3 is made up of 16 amino acids. The V end lost 6 bases, the J end lost 0 bases, and 15 bases lay between the germline ends. The CDR3 spells CASRTFKGSSNQPQHF. The CDR3 DNA follows: TGTGCCAGTAGAACGTTTAAGGGAAGTAGCAATCAGCCCCAGCATTTT.

This chain links TRBV30 with TRBJ2-6, with D perhaps matching TRBD2 (5 bases). The length of the CDR3 is 17 residues. V was cut by 3 bases and J by 2 bases, with 17 bases left in between. Germline-derived CDR1 and CDR2 are GTSNPN and SVGIG (reference sequence). CDR3 amino acids: CAWRSGGWGTGANVLTF. The CDR3 coding sequence is TGTGCCTGGAGAAGCGGCGGTTGGGGAACTGGGGCCAACGTCCTGACTTTC. Full variable domain (rest looked up from reference TRBV30 and TRBJ2-6): SQTIHQWPATLVQPVGSPLSLECTVEGTSNPNLYWYRQAAGRGLQLLFYSVGIGQISSEVPQNLSASRPQDRQFILSSKKLLLSDSGFYLCAWRSGGWGTGANVLTFGAGSRLTVL.

A word on this clonotype: This sequence may be a read error, since a much larger clone differs from it by one base. The chain carries TRBV11-2 and TRBJ2-7; TRBD2 agrees at 8 bases. CDR3 length equals 16 residues. Germline lookup yields CDR1 SGHAT and CDR2 FQNNGV. The CDR3 sequence: CAGSLGGSGATGEQYF. CDR3 nucleotide sequence: TGTGCCGGCAGCTTAGGTGGTAGCGGGGCGACGGGAGAGCAGTACTTC.

The sample holds a few counts of this clonotype. A much larger clone is a single base away; this may be a read error. The rearrangement joins TRBV12-3 or TRBV12-4 to TRBJ2-2, with D tentatively TRBD1 (6 bases). This CDR3 is 13 amino acids long. Written as DNA, the CDR3 is TGTGCCGGCAGTCCTGGACAGACCGGGGAGCTGTTTTTT. Translation gives CAGSPGQTGELFF.

V gene TRBV9 combines with J gene TRBJ1-2; 7 positions match TRBD1. V shed 3 bases and J 8 bases; nucleotides not matched to a gene: 7. Germline values: CDR1 SGDLS, CDR2 YYNGEE. The CDR3 is 13 residues long. The CDR3 DNA follows: TGTGCCAGCAGCGCAAGGGGGCGGGGCGGCTACACCTTC. Translated: CASSARGRGGYTF.

The chain has TRBV12-3 or TRBV12-4 and TRBJ2-4; D possibly uses TRBD1 or TRBD2 (5 bases each). This CDR3 contains 17 residues. The ends were cut back, 3 bases at V and 4 bases at J, with 19 bases in the middle. CDR3 in amino acids: CASSFTTGTGLKNIQYF. Here the CDR3 DNA reads TGTGCCAGCAGTTTTACTACCGGGACGGGGCTGAAAAACATTCAGTACTTC.

The chain has TRBV19 and TRBJ2-3; the D gene could be TRBD1 or TRBD2 (6 bases each). V shed 0 bases and J shed 8 bases, with 9 bases lying between them. Germline CDR1 reads LNHDA; CDR2 reads SQIVND (reference sequence). This CDR3 has 13 amino acids. The CDR3 loop reads CASSIDRGGTQYF. CDR3 in DNA: TGTGCCAGTAGTATAGACAGGGGAGGTACGCAGTATTTT.

Many counts were recorded for this clonotype. V gene TRBV7-3 combines with J gene TRBJ1-1; D not certain. This CDR3 has 12 residues. Trimming pared 4 bases from V and 1 base from J, leaving 4 bases between. Germline CDR1 is SGHTA and CDR2 is FQGTGA. The CDR3 nucleotides read TGTGCCAGCAGCTCCACGAACACTGAAGCTTTCTTT. This gives the protein CASSSTNTEAFF. Looking up the rest from reference TRBV7-3 and TRBJ1-1 gives the full variable domain: GAGVSQTPSNKVTEKGKYVELRCDPISGHTALYWYRQSLGQGPEFLIYFQGTGAADDSGLPNDRFFAVRPEGSVSTLKIQRTERGDSAVYLCASSSTNTEAFFGQGTRLTVV.

This clonotype was detected ten times or more. CDR3 sequence reads: CASCLGRAMPGNTIYF. The CDR3 nucleotides read TGTGCCAGCTGCTTGGGCCGCGCAATGCCTGGAAACACCATATATTTT. The chain uses TRBV2 and TRBJ1-3; D is undetermined. Germline CDR1 SNHLY, CDR2 FYNNEI. The length of the CDR3 is 16 residues. The V end lost 8 bases, the J end lost 2 bases, and 19 bases lay between the germline ends. Full variable domain (missing parts from reference TRBV2 and TRBJ1-3): EPEVTQTPSHQVTQMGQEVILRCVPISNHLYFYWYRQILGQKVEFLVSFYNNEISEKSEIFDDQFSVERPDGSNFTLKIRSTKLEDSAMYFCASCLGRAMPGNTIYFGEGSWLTVV.

This clonotype was seen a handful of times. The CDR3 DNA reads TGTGCCATCAGTCGCTCAGAAAATGAGCAGTTCTTC. It yields the protein CAISRSENEQFF. V gene TRBV10-3 combines with J gene TRBJ2-1; D call uncertain. Germline CDR1 ENHRY, CDR2 SYGVKD. This CDR3 has 12 residues. Deletions cut 5 bases from V and 7 bases from J, with 9 bases between.

The V call is TRBV7-9, the J call TRBJ2-1; no clear D gene. Trimming took off 6 bases at V and 5 bases at J, with 8 bases between the two ends. Germline CDR1 reads SEHNR; CDR2 reads FQNEAQ (reference sequence). The CDR3 has 12 amino acids. The CDR3 DNA sequence: TGTGCCAGCAGTACCCTTCACAATGAGCAGTTCTTC. Amino acid sequence: CASSTLHNEQFF.

This chain uses TRBV12-3 or TRBV12-4 with TRBJ1-3, with a tentative D call TRBD1 (6 bases). V was cut by 1 base and J by 0 bases, with 10 bases left in between. The CDR3 extends over 16 amino acids. This CDR3 is CASSLGQVGSGNTIYF. In nucleotides, the CDR3 is TGTGCCAGCAGTTTAGGACAGGTCGGCTCTGGAAACACCATATATTTT.

This clonotype came up a few times. The CDR3, as DNA: TGTGCCAGTAAGGGACTCCTCTACGAGCAGTACTTC. Encoded protein: CASKGLLYEQYF. The chain uses TRBV7-8 and TRBJ2-7; the D gene is possibly TRBD2 (6 bases). The CDR3 runs to 12 residues. The V end was cut by 9 bases, the J end by 3 bases, with 12 bases between. Germline V gives CDR1 SGHVS, CDR2 FQNEAQ.

This chain joins TRBV2 and TRBJ1-6; D possibly corresponds to TRBD1 (6 bases). The CDR3 has 15 amino acids. V was clipped by 6 bases and J by 7 bases, with 16 bases between them. The V gene's germline CDR1 is SNHLY and CDR2 FYNNEI. The CDR3 DNA sequence: TGTGCCAGCAGAGCACAACAGGGATGGAATTCACCCCTCCACTTT. Its protein is CASRAQQGWNSPLHF.

This clonotype was seen at least ten times. The chain combines TRBV2 with TRBJ2-2; no clear D gene. Trimming stripped 4 bases from V and 2 bases from J, with 11 bases between. The germline CDR1 and CDR2 sequences are SNHLY and FYNNEI. CDR3 length: 15 residues. CDR3 loop: CASSGPAVNTGELFF. In DNA form, the CDR3 reads TGTGCCAGCAGTGGGCCCGCCGTAAACACCGGGGAGCTGTTTTTT.

This clonotype occurred many times. A much larger clone lies a single base off, so this may be a read error. The chain employs TRBV2 and TRBJ2-7; D remains ambiguous. V lost 7 bases and J lost 5, with 15 bases in between. Germline V lookup: CDR1 SNHLY, CDR2 FYNNEI. The CDR3 has 13 amino acids. CDR3 bases: TGTGCCAGCATACAAGACAAGGGTAACGAGCAGTACTTC. Residues: CASIQDKGNEQYF.

This chain joins TRBV24-1 and TRBJ1-2, with a possible D match to TRBD1 (5 bases). V lost 6 bases, J lost 8 bases, and 15 bases lay in between. This CDR3 is built from 13 residues. Germline lookup yields CDR1 KGHDR and CDR2 SFDVKD. CDR3 protein: CATSKGTSYGYTF. The CDR3 DNA reads as TGTGCCACCAGTAAGGGGACTTCGTACGGCTACACCTTC.

As DNA, the CDR3 is TGTGCCAGCAGCTTGGTCCCGGGAGTACGTGAGCAGTTCTTC. It is translated as CASSLVPGVREQFF. The rearrangement joins TRBV7-8 to TRBJ2-1, with a tentative D call TRBD2 (6 bases). Trimming removed 3 bases at V and 9 bases at J, with 15 bases between. This CDR3 contains 14 residues. The germline CDR1 and CDR2 sequences are SGHVS and FQNEAQ.